This T cell receptor (beta chain) is from a study of post-analysis software for immune sequencing data. Findings of the study overall: Elevated frequency relative to controls characterized 4 or 5 TRBV segments in patients, TRBV5-6, TRBV5-1 and TRBV20-1 among them. Controls significantly exceeded multiple sclerosis patients in normalized Chao1 diversity. Samples sharing a preparation batch grouped tightly together when assessed by F measure.

The germline gives CDR1 LNHNV, CDR2 YYDKDF (reference sequence). J gave up 2 bases and V 8 bases, and 7 bases lay outside the gene matches. The CDR3 has 14 residues. With respect to this clonotype: Antigen specificity is unknown.

Presence of unique molecular identifiers characterized the TCR beta cDNA libraries. TCRdb itself ran the PCR reads through MiXCR, one entry per CDR3 protein. The data hold 380,000 or so distinct CDR3 sequences, with 30% to 45% observed a single time. The sequenced sample consisted of blood. The source of this sequence is a girl aged 5 to 17 with multiple sclerosis. The chain carries TRBV15 and TRBJ2-5; 8 bases are a match to TRBD2. Written as DNA, the CDR3 is TGTGCCACCCGAAGCGGGGGACCACAAGAGACCCAGTACTTC. Its translation is CATRSGGPQETQYF. The complete variable domain, with remaining parts taken from reference TRBV15 and TRBJ2-5, reads DAMVIQNPRYQVTQFGKPVTLSCSQTLNHNVMYWYQQKSSQAPKLLFHYYDKDFNNEADTPDNFQSRRPNTSFCFLDIRSPGLGDTAMYLCATRSGGPQETQYFGPGTRLLVL.